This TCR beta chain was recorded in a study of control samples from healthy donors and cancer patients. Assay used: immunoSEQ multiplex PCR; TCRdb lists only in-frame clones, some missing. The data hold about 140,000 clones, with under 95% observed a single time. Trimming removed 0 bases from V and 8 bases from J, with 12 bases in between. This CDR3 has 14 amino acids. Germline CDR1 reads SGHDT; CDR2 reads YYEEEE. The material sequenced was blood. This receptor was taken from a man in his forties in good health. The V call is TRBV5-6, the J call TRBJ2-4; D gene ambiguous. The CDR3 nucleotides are TGTGCCAGCAGCTTGGAAGCAAAGGTGGACATTCAGTACTTC. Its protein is CASSLEAKVDIQYF.